The 21 T cell receptor beta chains below were found in one sample sequenced in a study of cytomegalovirus exposure and HLA in healthy donors. 13 Jbeta primers and 60 Vbeta primers were used for the PCR. Repertoires were generated with immunoSEQ multiplex PCR, while TCRdb's copy carries only in-frame clones and drops some. Here the sample spans 55,000 to 70,000 clones, approximately 58% being singletons. Sequenced sample: PBMCs. These receptors came from a woman in her forties or fifties in good health and CMV-seronegative.

This chain links TRBV7-9 with TRBJ2-5; 10 bases are a match to TRBD2. The V gene's germline CDR1 is SEHNR and CDR2 FQNEAQ (reference sequence). The CDR3 consists of 18 residues. Losses at the gene ends were 3 bases for V and 2 bases for J; bases not matched to a gene: 12. The CDR3 loop is CASSFPPAGGPIQETQYF. DNA for the CDR3: TGTGCCAGCAGCTTTCCTCCAGCGGGAGGGCCCATTCAAGAGACCCAGTACTTC.

The chain joins TRBV7-9 to TRBJ1-1; maybe TRBD1 (5 bases). The CDR3 loop spans 13 amino acids. The germline CDR1 and CDR2 sequences are SEHNR and FQNEAQ (reference sequence). Trimming took off 3 bases at V and 6 bases at J, with 11 bases between the two ends. As DNA, the CDR3 is TGTGCCAGCAGCTTGCAGGGTTTCTCTGAAGCTTTCTTT. It specifies CASSLQGFSEAFF.

This clone was seen a single time. The chain has TRBV7-8 and TRBJ2-1; 11 bases match TRBD2. V was pared by 0 bases and J by 3 bases, with 1 base of the junction left unmatched. CDR3 size: 16 residues. The germline V gene encodes CDR1 SGHVS and CDR2 FQNEAQ. DNA of the CDR3: TGTGCCAGCAGCTTAGCGGGACTAGCGGTCTACAATGAGCAGTTCTTC. This sequence encodes CASSLAGLAVYNEQFF. The entire variable domain, with the rest obtained from reference TRBV7-8 and TRBJ2-1, is as follows: GAGVSQSPRYKVAKRGQDVALRCDPISGHVSLFWYQQALGQGPEFLTYFQNEAQLDKSGLPSDRFFAERPEGSVSTLKIQRTQQEDSAVYLCASSLAGLAVYNEQFFGPGTRLTVL.

This clone has at least ten counts. V usage is TRBV30 and J usage is TRBJ1-1, with D possibly matching TRBD1 (6 bases). CDR1 is GTSNPN and CDR2 is SVGIG in the germline V gene (reference sequence). The CDR3 covers 14 residues. Trimming left V 5 bases short and J 8 bases short, with 21 bases between. CDR3 coding DNA: TGTGCCTGGGACACAGCGGGGGGGCCCTGGGAAGCTTTCTTT. This translates into CAWDTAGGPWEAFF. The full variable domain, with the rest looked up from reference TRBV30 and TRBJ1-1, is SQTIHQWPATLVQPVGSPLSLECTVEGTSNPNLYWYRQAAGRGLQLLFYSVGIGQISSEVPQNLSASRPQDRQFILSSKKLLLSDSGFYLCAWDTAGGPWEAFFGQGTRLTVV.

The genes are TRBV7-2 and TRBJ2-3, with D possibly being TRBD1 (6 bases). This CDR3 is built from 16 residues. V was shortened by 3 bases and J by 5 bases, with 18 bases between the two germline ends. Germline lookup yields CDR1 SGHTA and CDR2 FQGNSA. CDR3 coding DNA: TGTGCCAGCAGCTTGAACACAGGGCTGCTTGGAGATACGCAGTATTTT. It encodes CASSLNTGLLGDTQYF.

The chain carries TRBV18 and TRBJ2-7, with D perhaps TRBD1 (6 bases). The CDR3 loop spans 13 amino acids. V shed 3 bases and J shed 7 bases, with 13 bases lying between them. CDR1 KGHSH and CDR2 LQKENI come from the germline V gene. The CDR3 spells CASSPADSQEQYF. The DNA for the CDR3 is TGTGCCAGCTCACCCGCGGACAGCCAGGAGCAGTACTTC.

A few counts support this clone. This chain uses TRBV6-1 with TRBJ1-4; 10 bases are shared with TRBD1. The V segment lost 4 bases and the J segment 0 bases; nucleotides outside the gene matches: 2. This CDR3 has 16 amino acids. Germline V gives CDR1 MNHNS, CDR2 SASEGT. CDR3 loop: CASSGTGGPTNEKLFF. The CDR3 DNA reads as TGTGCCAGCAGTGGGACAGGGGGACCAACTAATGAAAAACTGTTTTTT.

This chain joins TRBV19 and TRBJ2-7; 12 positions agree with TRBD2. From germline, CDR1 is LNHDA and CDR2 SQIVND (reference sequence). J was trimmed by 2 bases and V by 6 bases; bases with no gene match: 8. This CDR3 is built from 16 residues. CDR3 sequence: CASSLGLAGDPYEQYF. Written as DNA, the CDR3 is TGTGCCAGTAGCCTGGGACTAGCGGGCGACCCCTACGAGCAGTACTTC.

V gene TRBV15 combines with J gene TRBJ1-1; D may be TRBD1 (6 bases). V was trimmed by 3 bases and J by 4 bases, leaving 24 bases between them. The germline V gene encodes CDR1 LNHNV and CDR2 YYDKDF (reference sequence). This CDR3 contains 18 residues. CDR3 nucleotides: TGTGCCACCAGCAGGCCCGAAATTTTAAACAGGGCTGGCACTGAAGCTTTCTTT. Residues: CATSRPEILNRAGTEAFF.

This chain uses TRBV28 with TRBJ1-6; D is unresolved. Germline CDR1 is MDHEN and CDR2 is SYDVKM. CDR3 length: 14 residues. V shed 2 bases and J shed 6 bases, with 8 bases lying between them. The CDR3 DNA reads TGTGCCAGCAGTTTAACGGGGTTTAATTCACCCCTCCACTTT. Translation gives CASSLTGFNSPLHF. The variable domain in full, with the rest retrieved from reference TRBV28 and TRBJ1-6, is DVKVTQSSRYLVKRTGEKVFLECVQDMDHENMFWYRQDPGLGLRLIYFSYDVKMKEKGDIPEGYSVSREKKERFSLILESASTNQTSMYLCASSLTGFNSPLHFGNGTRLTVT.

V gene TRBV29-1 combines with J gene TRBJ1-1, with D hard to call. The CDR3 length is 12 residues. Trimming removed 7 bases from V and 0 bases from J, with 9 bases in between. Germline values: CDR1 SQVTM, CDR2 ANQGSEA. The CDR3 DNA reads TGCAGCGCTCGACTCCTGAACACTGAAGCTTTCTTT. Residues: CSARLLNTEAFF.

The chain uses TRBV7-8 and TRBJ1-1; TRBD1 agrees at 7 bases. With V trimmed by 5 bases and J by 2 bases, 5 bases remained unmatched. CDR3 length equals 14 residues. CDR1 SGHVS and CDR2 FQNEAQ come from the germline V gene. The chain's CDR3 is CASSPQGTNTEAFF. The CDR3 nucleotides read TGTGCCAGCAGCCCACAGGGGACTAACACTGAAGCTTTCTTT.

This clone was counted a few times. V and J are TRBV19 and TRBJ2-7, with 11 positions matching TRBD2. Germline V gives CDR1 LNHDA, CDR2 SQIVND (reference sequence). The V segment lost 4 bases and the J segment 2 bases; nucleotides outside the gene matches: 13. There are 18 residues in the CDR3. The CDR3 DNA follows: TGTGCCAGTAGTAAATCGGGGACTAGCGGCGGGGGGGCCTACGAGCAGTACTTC. Amino acids: CASSKSGTSGGGAYEQYF.

J is TRBJ2-1 and V is TRBV5-1; weak D call: TRBD1 (5 bases). In germline, CDR1 is SGHRS, CDR2 YFSETQ. This CDR3 region has 15 residues. V dropped 0 bases and J dropped 3 bases, with 10 bases sitting between them. CDR3 DNA: TGCGCCAGCAGCTTGGTACAGGCCGTCTACAATGAGCAGTTCTTC. Translation gives CASSLVQAVYNEQFF.

Only a few counts were recorded for this clone. V is TRBV30 and J is TRBJ2-7, with 7 bases that match TRBD1. This CDR3 is built from 15 residues. Germline V lookup: CDR1 GTSNPN, CDR2 SVGIG (reference sequence). The trim removed 1 base at V and 2 bases at J, leaving 8 bases unmatched. The DNA of the CDR3 is TGTGCCTGGAGTGAACAGGGGAAACCCACCTACGAGCAGTACTTC. Residues: CAWSEQGKPTYEQYF.

This clone came up a few times. V is TRBV19 and J is TRBJ1-2; 10 bases align to TRBD1. This CDR3 has 13 amino acids. Germline CDR1 LNHDA, CDR2 SQIVND (reference sequence). V gave up 6 bases and J gave up 8 bases; unmatched junction bases: 6. The CDR3 bases are TGTGCCAGTAGCGACAGGGGGCGTCGGGGCTACACCTTC. Protein: CASSDRGRRGYTF.

V and J are TRBV7-2 and TRBJ2-5, with 9 bases that match TRBD1. CDR1 SGHTA and CDR2 FQGNSA come from the germline V gene. The CDR3 totals 16 residues. The trim removed 3 bases at V and 4 bases at J, leaving 9 bases unmatched. The chain's CDR3 is CASSLDLRDRVETQYF. In DNA form, the CDR3 reads TGTGCCAGCAGCTTGGATCTCCGGGACAGGGTAGAGACCCAGTACTTC. Combining the CDR3 with reference TRBV7-2 and TRBJ2-5 gives the whole variable domain GAGVSQSPSNKVTEKGKDVELRCDPISGHTALYWYRQSLGQGLEFLIYFQGNSAPDKSGLPSDRFSAERTGGSVSTLTIQRTQQEDSAVYLCASSLDLRDRVETQYFGPGTRLLVL.

In its sample, this clone was seen many times. This chain uses TRBV5-4 with TRBJ2-7; D possibly corresponds to TRBD2 (6 bases). V lost 2 bases, J lost 0 bases, and 12 bases lay in between. The CDR3 spans 15 residues. Germline V CDR1 and CDR2: SGHNT, YYREEE (reference sequence). CDR3 bases: TGTGCCAGCAGCTTACCCCTAGCGAACTCCTACGAGCAGTACTTC. This translates into CASSLPLANSYEQYF.

The chain uses TRBV7-3 and TRBJ2-1, with 9 positions matching TRBD2. V lost 5 bases and J lost 7; bases outside the gene matches: 9. The CDR3 covers 15 residues. Germline values: CDR1 SGHTA, CDR2 FQGTGA. DNA of the CDR3: TGTGCCAGCAGCCCATATATAGCGGGGGCTAATGAGCAGTTCTTC. Protein: CASSPYIAGANEQFF. The variable domain in full, with the rest retrieved from reference TRBV7-3 and TRBJ2-1, is GAGVSQTPSNKVTEKGKYVELRCDPISGHTALYWYRQSLGQGPEFLIYFQGTGAADDSGLPNDRFFAVRPEGSVSTLKIQRTERGDSAVYLCASSPYIAGANEQFFGPGTRLTVL.

The chain recombines TRBV5-6 with TRBJ1-1; D unresolved. The CDR3 sequence is 11 residues long. Germline CDR1 and CDR2: SGHDT and YYEEEE. V shed 2 bases and J shed 5 bases, with 4 bases lying between them. DNA of the CDR3: TGTGCCAGCAGCTTCGTTACTGAAGCTTTCTTT. Its protein product is CASSFVTEAFF. The whole variable domain, remainder taken from reference TRBV5-6 and TRBJ1-1, is DAGVTQSPTHLIKTRGQQVTLRCSPKSGHDTVSWYQQALGQGPQFIFQYYEEEERQRGNFPDRFSGHQFPNYSSELNVNALLLGDSALYLCASSFVTEAFFGQGTRLTVV.

This clone has only one observation. The rearrangement uses TRBV30 and TRBJ2-7, with TRBD2 matching over 9 bases. The J segment lost 2 bases and the V segment lost 7 bases, leaving 6 bases of the junction unmatched. Germline V lookup: CDR1 GTSNPN, CDR2 SVGIG (reference sequence). This CDR3 region has 13 residues. CDR3 in DNA: TGTGCCTTTAGCGGGAGTAACACCTACGAGCAGTACTTC. Its protein is CAFSGSNTYEQYF.